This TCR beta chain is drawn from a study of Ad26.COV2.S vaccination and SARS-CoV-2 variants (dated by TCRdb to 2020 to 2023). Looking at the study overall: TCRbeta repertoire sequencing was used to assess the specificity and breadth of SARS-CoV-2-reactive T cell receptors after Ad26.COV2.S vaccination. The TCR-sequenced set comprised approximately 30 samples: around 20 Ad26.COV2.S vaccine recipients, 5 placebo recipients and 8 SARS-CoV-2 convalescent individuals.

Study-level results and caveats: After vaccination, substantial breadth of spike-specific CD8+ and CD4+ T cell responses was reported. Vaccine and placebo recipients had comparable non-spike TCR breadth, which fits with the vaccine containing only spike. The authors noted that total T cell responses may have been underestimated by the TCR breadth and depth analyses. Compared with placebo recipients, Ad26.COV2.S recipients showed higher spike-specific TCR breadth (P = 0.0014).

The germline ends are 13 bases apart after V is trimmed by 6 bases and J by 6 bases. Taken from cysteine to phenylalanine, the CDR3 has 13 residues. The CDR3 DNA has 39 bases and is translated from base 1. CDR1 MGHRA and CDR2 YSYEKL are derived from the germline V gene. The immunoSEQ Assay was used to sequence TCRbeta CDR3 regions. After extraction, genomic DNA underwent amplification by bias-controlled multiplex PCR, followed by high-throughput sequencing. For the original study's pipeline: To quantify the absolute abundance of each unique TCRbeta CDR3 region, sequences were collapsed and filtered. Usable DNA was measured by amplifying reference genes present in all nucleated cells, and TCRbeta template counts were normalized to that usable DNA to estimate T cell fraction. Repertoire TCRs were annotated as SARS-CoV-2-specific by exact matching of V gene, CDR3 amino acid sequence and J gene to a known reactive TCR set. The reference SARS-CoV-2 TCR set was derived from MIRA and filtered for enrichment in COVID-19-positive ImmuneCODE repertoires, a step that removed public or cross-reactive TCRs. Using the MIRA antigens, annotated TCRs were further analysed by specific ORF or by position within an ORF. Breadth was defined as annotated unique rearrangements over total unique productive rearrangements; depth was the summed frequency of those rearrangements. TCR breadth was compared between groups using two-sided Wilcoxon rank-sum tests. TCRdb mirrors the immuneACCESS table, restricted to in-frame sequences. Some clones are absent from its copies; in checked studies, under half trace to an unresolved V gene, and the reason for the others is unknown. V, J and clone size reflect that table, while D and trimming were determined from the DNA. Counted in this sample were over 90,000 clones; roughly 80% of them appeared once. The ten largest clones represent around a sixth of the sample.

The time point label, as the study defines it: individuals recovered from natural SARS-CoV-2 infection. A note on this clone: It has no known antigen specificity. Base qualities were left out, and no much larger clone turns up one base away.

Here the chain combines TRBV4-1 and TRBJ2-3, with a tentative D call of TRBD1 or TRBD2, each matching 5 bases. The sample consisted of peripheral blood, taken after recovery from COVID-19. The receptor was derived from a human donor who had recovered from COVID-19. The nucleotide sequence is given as TGCGCCAGCAGGGGACCCATGGTGGATACGCAGTATTTT. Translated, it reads CASRGPMVDTQYF.